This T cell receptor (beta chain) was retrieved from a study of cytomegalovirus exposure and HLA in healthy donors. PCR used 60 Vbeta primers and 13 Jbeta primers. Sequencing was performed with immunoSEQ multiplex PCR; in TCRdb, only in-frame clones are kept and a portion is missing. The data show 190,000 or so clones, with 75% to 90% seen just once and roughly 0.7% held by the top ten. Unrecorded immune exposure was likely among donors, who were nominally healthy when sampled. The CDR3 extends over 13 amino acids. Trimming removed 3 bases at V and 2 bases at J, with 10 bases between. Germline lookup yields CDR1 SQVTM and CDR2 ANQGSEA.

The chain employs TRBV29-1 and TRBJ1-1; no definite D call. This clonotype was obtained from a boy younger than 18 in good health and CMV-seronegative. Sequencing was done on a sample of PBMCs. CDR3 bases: TGCAGCGTTGAGGGCCAAGCCAACACTGAAGCTTTCTTT. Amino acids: CSVEGQANTEAFF.